Included here is one T cell receptor beta chain sequence, with context. What it binds is unknown. This sample is part of a study of T cells in Graves' hyperthyroidism and ophthalmopathy. Study results and caveats: Ophthalmopathy and stable hyperthyroidism were separated by a 13 V-J model. Researchers found most expanded thyroid clonotypes above 0.001 in blood as well.

Uncontrolled infection, other autoimmune disease, pregnancy and lactation each barred patients from inclusion. Thyroid ultrasound, orbital computed tomography, clinical symptoms, and serum thyroxine and TRAb underpinned diagnoses. Amplification yielded TCR beta CDR3 regions, with RNA transcripts as the source. First-round RT-PCR targeting the TCR CDR3 was performed with the HTBI primer set. In TCRdb, the multiplex PCR reads were re-called with MiXCR into one record per CDR3 protein. The sample shows over 450,000 distinct CDR3 sequences, roughly 14% of them seen only once. The source of this sequence is a young woman with Graves' hyperthyroidism. The sequencing sample was made of blood.

The chain's CDR3 is CASSEAGLADFSYNEQFF. For the CDR3, the DNA is TGTGCCAGCAGTGAAGCGGGACTAGCCGACTTCTCCTACAATGAGCAGTTCTTC. The chain employs TRBV2 and TRBJ2-1; TRBD2 matches 9 bases. With 0 bases clipped from V and 0 bases from J, the junction kept 6 bases outside the gene matches. Per the germline V gene, CDR1 is SNHLY and CDR2 is FYNNEI. The length of the CDR3 is 18 residues.